The sample holds one count of the clone carrying this TCR beta chain. In the source study's methods: Quantification of nucleated cells was approximated via reference gene primer amplification. Profiled with immunoSEQ multiplex PCR; TCRdb holds only in-frame clones, not every one. The V and J calls and clone size were taken over from that table, and D and trimming were inferred from the DNA. There are tens of thousands of clones in the sample; 91% occur only once, and about 9% lies in the top ten. The data were taken from a study of blood T cell repertoires in COVID-19. As for the study in general: Acute and convalescent COVID-19 specimens originated in the United States, Italy and Spain. Nucleic acid was either cDNA or gDNA, and it came from T cells, B-cell-depleted T cells, or PBMCs.

The CDR3 runs 16 residues. V lost 6 bases, J lost 4 bases, and 12 bases stayed unmatched. The germline gives CDR1 MNHNY, CDR2 SVGAGI (reference sequence). V and J are TRBV6-6 and TRBJ1-2; 9 bases are a match to TRBD1. Sequencing input: peripheral blood. The source is a human donor in a cohort sampled during active COVID-19. Here the CDR3 reads CASSSTGTGFSYGYTF. The CDR3 region has the DNA TGTGCCAGCAGCTCTACCGGGACAGGGTTCAGCTATGGCTACACCTTC.